The entry that follows covers one TCR beta chain sequence. What it binds is unknown. This record comes from a study of CD8+ T cells in alopecia areata. For the study at large: Treated individuals took tofacitinib by mouth, 5 to 10 mg twice daily. Findings and limits, study-wide: Sharing of TCR sequences between patients (possibly for HLA-related reasons) was less clear than in mice.

The V gene's germline CDR1 is GTSNPN and CDR2 SVGIG (reference sequence). This CDR3 region has 11 residues. V gave up 3 bases and J gave up 7 bases, with 10 bases separating them. RNA extraction was followed by reverse transcription into cDNA, which acted as the sequencing template. TCRdb keeps only in-frame clones here, not all; method: immunoSEQ multiplex PCR. The sample contains about 170,000 clones, 67% of which appear only once. This receptor was taken from a human donor with alopecia areata. Sample: CD8+ T cells sorted from blood, taken at week 0. This chain uses TRBV30 with TRBJ2-7; the D is unclear. CDR3 sequence (DNA): TGTGCCTGGAGAGGTGTGTGGGAGCAGTACTTC. It specifies CAWRGVWEQYF. Using reference TRBV30 and TRBJ2-7 for the parts outside the CDR3, the full variable domain is SQTIHQWPATLVQPVGSPLSLECTVEGTSNPNLYWYRQAAGRGLQLLFYSVGIGQISSEVPQNLSASRPQDRQFILSSKKLLLSDSGFYLCAWRGVWEQYFGPGTRLTVT.